These T cell receptor beta chains were read from a single sample in a study of blood T cell repertoires in COVID-19. The assay was immunoSEQ multiplex PCR, and TCRdb's table has in-frame clones only and misses some. Among under 250,000 clones listed, around 92% were seen once. The sequenced sample consisted of PBMCs or T cells enriched from blood (not recorded which). The receptors stem from a woman aged 25 to 39 with acute COVID-19. Both conserved end residues are part of each CDR3.

TRBV19	TRBJ2-5	CASSQRGTGQETQYF
TRBV5-6	TRBJ1-1	CASSFLQSNTEAFF
TRBV6-5	TRBJ2-1	CASSYSQRHNEQFF
TRBV29-1	TRBJ1-4	CSVGSDEKLFF
TRBV7-2	TRBJ2-1	CASSFPGTSQEQFF
TRBV15	TRBJ2-7	CATSREREYEQYF
TRBV11-2	TRBJ2-6	CASSPTGRISGANVLTF
TRBV4-2	TRBJ1-2	CASSTTGDYGYTF
TRBV6-6	TRBJ1-1	CASSYPDRGGRAFF
TRBV19	TRBJ1-2	CASSIDRRPTYYGYTF
TRBV4-3	TRBJ2-1	CASSQVAALNYNEQFF
TRBV5-1	TRBJ1-2	CASSSTGANYGYTF
TRBV4-1	TRBJ2-1	CASSPRQGAYNEQFF
TRBV19	TRBJ2-2	CASSMVQGLTGELFF
TRBV2	TRBJ1-5	CASSEAPGRKPQHF
TRBV2	TRBJ2-7	CASSEALGLIPATTRLEQYF
TRBV30	TRBJ1-5	CAWSGGRFPNQPQHF
TRBV9	TRBJ2-1	CASSVDLWLAGGYNEQFF
TRBV6-5	TRBJ1-2	CASSRGQGEGYTF
TRBV5-1	TRBJ1-1	CASSLDTGGDTEAFF
TRBV7-2	TRBJ2-3	CASSLGQRTDTQYF
TRBV4-1	TRBJ1-2	CASSLPGQLNYGYTF
TRBV24-1	TRBJ1-2	CATSGQYDYGYTF
TRBV4-1	TRBJ2-2	CASSLSGQAGGELFF
TRBV9	TRBJ2-1	CASSPQGAFEQFF
TRBV7-9	TRBJ1-2	CASSSIDYGYTF
TRBV27	TRBJ1-4	CASSDRGATNEKLFF
TRBV11-2	TRBJ2-5	CASSLGQGLLETQYF
TRBV28	TRBJ1-3	CASSSGQPSGNTIYF
TRBV9	TRBJ1-1	CASTRLINTEAFF
TRBV5-7	TRBJ1-2	CASSSDRTYGYTF
TRBV30	TRBJ1-1	CAWSMRVDTEAFF
TRBV4-1	TRBJ1-4	CASSQGVRDLVKLFF
TRBV5-1	TRBJ2-7	CASSLDLGNEQYF
TRBV24-1	TRBJ1-1	CATRNRGRTEAFF
TRBV6-5	TRBJ1-5	CASSKGRVGQPQHF
TRBV18	TRBJ2-5	CASSPEWETQYF
TRBV10-3	TRBJ1-3	CAISQQRTGGNTIYF
TRBV7-9	TRBJ1-4	CASSLATGTGAQNEKLFF
TRBV3-1/TRBV3-2	TRBJ1-4	CASSDHTGGRGKLFF
TRBV19	TRBJ1-6	CASSLLGNSPLHF
TRBV5-6	TRBJ1-3	CASSYSGTPFGNTIYF
TRBV6-5	TRBJ1-2	CASSLGQYGYTF
TRBV3-1/TRBV3-2	TRBJ2-2	CASSQEDYRDWDNTGELFF
TRBV5-1	TRBJ1-1	CASSVMDFVNTEAFF
TRBV19	TRBJ1-1	CASTSTGDTEAFF
TRBV2	TRBJ2-6	CASSGYTGAGANVLTF
TRBV10-1	TRBJ2-2	CASSAHVRQGDTGELFF